The present T cell receptor beta chain was sequenced within a study of brain T cells in children with intractable seizures. TCRdb's copy holds only in-frame clones and misses some; the assay was immunoSEQ multiplex PCR. The table has 88,000 or so clones, around 91% seen once. Germline CDR1 is SGHRS and CDR2 is YFSETQ. The germline V and J ends were trimmed by 3 bases and 5 bases, with 12 bases remaining between them. CDR3 size: 14 residues. Surgery cases with the highest brain T cell transcript signatures were chosen for sequencing. This receptor was identified in a girl under 10 years old with Rasmussen encephalitis and intractable seizures. This specimen was peripheral blood, taken at surgery. The V and J genes are TRBV5-1 and TRBJ2-1; a possible D gene is TRBD2 (6 bases). CDR3 sequence reads: CASSYSGVNNEQFF. In DNA, the CDR3 is TGCGCCAGCAGCTACTCGGGAGTGAACAATGAGCAGTTCTTC.